This entry lists 18 T cell receptor beta chains sequenced from one sample in a study of Graves' ophthalmopathy and Graves' hyperthyroidism. The TCR beta CDR3 regions underwent amplification from RNA transcripts. The authors performed first-round RT-PCR with HTBI primers and then a second-round multiplex PCR. TCRdb re-analysed the multiplex PCR reads in MiXCR, keeping a single row per CDR3 protein. The data contain more than 550,000 distinct CDR3 sequences, about two fifths of them singletons. Sequencing was carried out using peripheral blood. The source of these receptors is an adult man with Graves' ophthalmopathy.

The chain has TRBV10-3 and TRBJ2-1; no reliable D call. Germline V CDR1 and CDR2: ENHRY, SYGVKD. V gave up 5 bases and J gave up 6 bases, with 23 bases separating them. This CDR3 spans 17 amino acids. The CDR3 DNA follows: TGTGCCATCAGTCCCCAGAGGCTAAGCACTGGGCCCAATGAGCAGTTCTTC. Its protein product is CAISPQRLSTGPNEQFF.

This clonotype was recorded many times. The chain couples TRBV19 to TRBJ2-5; 10 nucleotides agree with TRBD2. The length of the CDR3 is 16 residues. V was pared by 4 bases and J by 0 bases, with 5 bases of the junction left unmatched. The germline V gene encodes CDR1 LNHDA and CDR2 SQIVND (reference sequence). CDR3 protein: CASSRATSGYQETQYF. The CDR3, as DNA: TGTGCCAGTAGTAGAGCGACTAGCGGGTACCAAGAGACCCAGTACTTC.

CDR3 in amino acids: CSRTGGSETEAFF. CDR3 DNA: TGCAGCCGTACAGGGGGAAGCGAGACTGAAGCTTTCTTT. The genes are TRBV29-1 and TRBJ1-1, with 8 nucleotides matching TRBD1. Trimming cost V 8 bases and J 5 bases; bases outside gene matches: 10. This CDR3 contains 13 residues. Germline assignment: CDR1 SQVTM and CDR2 ANQGSEA.

The chain recombines TRBV20-1 with TRBJ1-6, with TRBD1 matching 8 bases. The CDR3 sequence is 15 residues long. The germline V gene has CDR1 DFQATT and CDR2 SNEGSKA (reference sequence). Losses at the gene ends were 3 bases for V and 7 bases for J; bases not matched to a gene: 8. CDR3: CSASRTGIRNSPLHF. The CDR3 coding sequence is TGCAGTGCTAGCCGGACAGGGATCCGGAATTCACCCCTCCACTTT.

In this sample, this clonotype turned up many times. The V gene is TRBV24-1, the J gene TRBJ2-5, with D perhaps matching TRBD1 or TRBD2 (5 bases each). Germline V gene sequence: CDR1 KGHDR, CDR2 SFDVKD. The CDR3 totals 12 residues. V shed 5 bases and J shed 4 bases, with 7 bases lying between them. The CDR3 reads CATSGGGETQYF. The DNA of the CDR3 is TGTGCCACCAGTGGTGGGGGAGAGACCCAGTACTTC.

This clonotype was detected many times. The chain couples TRBV10-3 to TRBJ1-3; D possibly corresponds to TRBD1 (5 bases). Trimming stripped 2 bases from V and 2 bases from J, with 10 bases between. The germline V gene has CDR1 ENHRY and CDR2 SYGVKD. CDR3 size: 15 residues. The CDR3 DNA reads as TGTGCCATCAGTGAGCCTTGGGGCCCTGGAAACACCATATATTTT. It encodes CAISEPWGPGNTIYF.

This clonotype showed up many times. The chain uses TRBV7-9 and TRBJ2-7, with unresolved D. The V end was cut by 5 bases, the J end by 7 bases, with 9 bases between. Germline values: CDR1 SEHNR, CDR2 FQNEAQ (reference sequence). The CDR3 runs 11 residues. CDR3 residues: CASSIQEEQYF. The CDR3 DNA reads TGTGCCAGCAGCATTCAAGAGGAGCAGTACTTC.

This clonotype was seen a handful of times. V and J are TRBV30 and TRBJ2-7; the D is unclear. V gave up 1 base and J gave up 6 bases, with 10 bases separating them. Germline CDR1 is GTSNPN and CDR2 is SVGIG (reference sequence). The CDR3 loop spans 12 amino acids. The CDR3 sequence is CAWSDLGIEQYF. The CDR3, as DNA: TGTGCCTGGAGTGATTTGGGGATCGAGCAGTACTTC.

This clonotype was observed a few times. V usage is TRBV3-1 and J usage is TRBJ1-1; D is ambiguous. Germline V CDR1 and CDR2: LGHDT, YNNKEL (reference sequence). CDR3 length: 15 residues. Between the trimmed V and J ends, which lost 4 bases and 1 base, there was a span of 13 bases. The CDR3 sequence: CASSPSSAANTEAFF. The CDR3 DNA sequence: TGTGCCAGCAGCCCCTCCTCGGCTGCGAACACTGAAGCTTTCTTT.

The chain recombines TRBV15 with TRBJ2-5, with 9 positions matching TRBD2. The CDR3 totals 14 residues. Germline V gives CDR1 LNHNV, CDR2 YYDKDF (reference sequence). The ends lost 1 base at V and 4 bases at J; junction bases unmatched: 1. The CDR3 DNA follows: TGTGCCACCAGCAGAGTAGCGGGAGTAGAGACCCAGTACTTC. Translating gives CATSRVAGVETQYF.

This clonotype was counted at least ten times. The chain links TRBV7-8 to TRBJ1-2; D is possibly TRBD1 (5 bases). The ends were cut back, 2 bases at V and 7 bases at J, with 26 bases in the middle. CDR3 length: 18 amino acids. CDR1 SGHVS and CDR2 FQNEAQ come from the germline V gene. CDR3 in DNA: TGTGCCAGCAGCTTATTTTGGGGCAGGAGGGAAGTGAAGAGTGGCTACACCTTC. It translates to CASSLFWGRREVKSGYTF.

This clonotype came up many times. V usage is TRBV7-8 and J usage is TRBJ1-1; 7 bases agree with TRBD1. With V trimmed by 7 bases and J by 1 base, 9 bases remained unmatched. CDR3 size: 15 residues. CDR1 is SGHVS and CDR2 is FQNEAQ in the germline V gene. DNA for the CDR3: TGTGCCAGCAACAGGGGCCAGGGGGGGAACACTGAAGCTTTCTTT. This sequence encodes CASNRGQGGNTEAFF.

The rearrangement uses TRBV19 and TRBJ1-1; the match to TRBD1 covers 10 bases. V lost 7 bases to trimming and J lost 4 bases; unmatched junction nucleotides: 9. This CDR3 contains 15 residues. Germline assignment: CDR1 LNHDA and CDR2 SQIVND (reference sequence). The CDR3 DNA is TGTGCCAGTAATTTCCCGGGACAGGGGACCACTGAAGCTTTCTTT. Protein sequence: CASNFPGQGTTEAFF.

The chain has TRBV9 and TRBJ2-7; D uncertain. This CDR3 comprises 14 residues. Trimming pared 0 bases from V and 2 bases from J, leaving 9 bases between. Per the germline V gene, CDR1 is SGDLS and CDR2 is YYNGEE. The CDR3, as DNA: TGTGCCAGCAGCGTAGGTAGTACACCCTACGAGCAGTACTTC. Translated: CASSVGSTPYEQYF.

In its sample, this clonotype was seen many times. The chain employs TRBV4-2 and TRBJ2-7; D is undetermined. The V gene lost 1 base and the J gene lost 0 bases, with 10 bases spanning the gap. Germline V lookup: CDR1 LGHNA, CDR2 YNFKEQ. The CDR3 extends over 15 amino acids. CDR3 in DNA: TGTGCCAGCAGCCAAGCTCCGCGGAGCTCCTACGAGCAGTACTTC. It yields the protein CASSQAPRSSYEQYF.

The table lists this clonotype with a count of one. The junction differs from germline at one of its ends, possibly a read error. The chain employs TRBV11-2 and TRBJ1-1; 11 bases match TRBD1. The length of the CDR3 is 16 residues. The V gene's germline CDR1 is SGHAT and CDR2 FQNNGV. For the CDR3, the DNA is TGTGCCGGCAGCATACGGACAGGGGGCATGAACACTGAAGCTTTCTTT. Translation gives CAGSIRTGGMNTEAFF.

This clonotype was seen at least ten times. The V and J genes are TRBV10-3 and TRBJ2-5, with a possible D match to TRBD2 (6 bases). The CDR3 has 14 amino acids. V was cut by 2 bases and J by 0 bases, with 7 bases left in between. CDR1 and CDR2 from the germline V gene are ENHRY and SYGVKD. For the CDR3, the DNA is TGTGCCATCAGTGAGGGGGGGTACCAAGAGACCCAGTACTTC. It translates to CAISEGGYQETQYF.

The gene calls are TRBV7-3 and TRBJ2-2, with D perhaps assigned TRBD1 or TRBD2 (6 bases each). This CDR3 spans 18 amino acids. V lost 4 bases and J lost 6, with 24 bases in between. The germline V gene has CDR1 SGHTA and CDR2 FQGTGA. CDR3 sequence reads: CASSSIVGGRTEAGELFF. CDR3 bases: TGTGCCAGCAGCTCCATTGTTGGGGGGCGGACTGAGGCCGGGGAGCTGTTTTTT.